These 26 T cell receptor beta chains originate from one sample sequenced in a study of graft-versus-host responses after intestinal transplantation. Sequencing used immunoSEQ multiplex PCR; TCRdb keeps in-frame clones, though not all of them. The data show 10,000 to 15,000 clones, more than 30% seen once. Co-plating was performed using around 200,000 CFSE-labeled responder cells and around 200,000 irradiated, violet-dye-labeled stimulator cells. Specimen: alloreactive CD8+ T cells from a mixed lymphocyte reaction culture, collected before intestinal transplant. Subset noted: CFSE-low proliferating T cells sorted from approximately 6-day pre-transplant mixed lymphocyte reaction (GvH or HvG direction). These receptors were taken from a human patient who received an intestinal transplant.

This clone was counted between two and nine times. V usage is TRBV19 and J usage is TRBJ2-7; D uncertain. The CDR3 contains 13 residues. Trimming left V 1 base short and J 6 bases short, with 10 bases between. Germline CDR1 LNHDA, CDR2 SQIVND (reference sequence). The DNA for the CDR3 is TGTGCCAGTAGTATAGGCGAGCCCGGCGAGCAGTACTTC. This codes for CASSIGEPGEQYF.

This clone was recorded a few times. This chain connects TRBV14 to TRBJ2-5, with 9 bases matching TRBD2. J was trimmed by 11 bases and V by 2 bases; bases with no gene match: 18. Germline CDR1 is SGHDN and CDR2 is FVKESK. The CDR3 has 17 amino acids. For the CDR3, the DNA is TGTGCCAGCAGCCAATCCGTCAGGGGACTAGCACACTGGGGGCAGTACTTC. As protein: CASSQSVRGLAHWGQYF.

In this sample, this clone turned up a few times. The V call is TRBV6-6, the J call TRBJ2-7; 11 bases are shared with TRBD1. Germline assignment: CDR1 MNHNY and CDR2 SVGAGI (reference sequence). The CDR3 is made up of 14 amino acids. With 6 bases clipped from V and 3 bases from J, the junction kept 4 bases outside the gene matches. DNA of the CDR3: TGTGCCAGCAGCCTGGGACAGGGGGTCTACGAGCAGTACTTC. Translated: CASSLGQGVYEQYF.

V is TRBV5-1 and J is TRBJ2-1, with D perhaps TRBD1 (5 bases). Germline lookup yields CDR1 SGHRS and CDR2 YFSETQ. This CDR3 spans 18 amino acids. Trimming pared 4 bases from V and 3 bases from J, leaving 23 bases between. The CDR3 loop is CASSLHSSRVSGYNEQFF. CDR3 DNA sequence: TGCGCCAGCAGCCTGCACTCTTCCAGGGTATCAGGCTACAATGAGCAGTTCTTC.

The V gene is TRBV10-3, the J gene TRBJ2-1; a weak D match, TRBD2 (6 bases). The V end was cut by 2 bases, the J end by 5 bases, with 10 bases between. CDR1 is ENHRY and CDR2 is SYGVKD in the germline V gene. The CDR3 covers 14 residues. The CDR3: CAISESGPHNEQFF. The CDR3 nucleotides are TGTGCCATCAGTGAGAGCGGGCCCCACAATGAGCAGTTCTTC.

This clone was counted between two and nine times. The chain is built from TRBV13 and TRBJ2-3; tentatively, D is TRBD2 (6 bases). Trimming left V 1 base short and J 1 base short, with 12 bases between. There are 16 residues in the CDR3. Germline V CDR1 and CDR2: PRHDT, FYEKMQ (reference sequence). Written as DNA, the CDR3 is TGTGCCAGCAGCTTAGTAGGCGGGGTGGGCACAGATACGCAGTATTTT. It is translated as CASSLVGGVGTDTQYF.

The chain is built from TRBV9 and TRBJ2-2, with a weak D call TRBD2 (6 bases). The CDR3 is 17 amino acids. V lost 0 bases and J 3 bases, leaving 15 bases between the germline ends. CDR1 and CDR2 (germline): SGDLS, YYNGEE. CDR3: CASSVESGGSYTGELFF. The CDR3 coding sequence is TGTGCCAGCAGCGTAGAGTCTGGGGGGTCGTACACCGGGGAGCTGTTTTTT.

In this sample, this clone turned up a few times. The chain joins TRBV6-5 to TRBJ2-1; no clear D. CDR1 is MNHEY, CDR2 SVGAGI, per germline. This CDR3 has 12 residues. V gave up 4 bases and J gave up 4 bases, with 5 bases separating them. The DNA for the CDR3 is TGTGCCAGCAGTTCCCAATACAATGAGCAGTTCTTC. It specifies CASSSQYNEQFF.

This clone turned up a few times. The chain links TRBV4-1 to TRBJ1-1; 7 nucleotides align to TRBD1. The CDR3 runs 15 residues. Germline CDR1 MGHRA, CDR2 YSYEKL. J lost 7 bases, V lost 2 bases, and 10 bases had no gene match. CDR3 region: CASSQSSAGGGEAFF. In DNA, the CDR3 is TGCGCCAGCAGCCAATCTTCGGCAGGGGGGGGTGAAGCTTTCTTT.

The chain links TRBV4-2 to TRBJ1-2; weak D call: TRBD1 (5 bases). The germline V and J ends were trimmed by 2 bases and 3 bases, with 22 bases remaining between them. The CDR3 covers 18 residues. Germline V gene sequence: CDR1 LGHNA, CDR2 YNFKEQ. CDR3 nucleotide sequence: TGTGCCAGCAGCCAAAAGTCACAGGCGATCGATGGGGACTATGGCTACACCTTC. Protein: CASSQKSQAIDGDYGYTF.

The chain carries TRBV6-6 and TRBJ2-7; no clear D gene. CDR3 length: 14 residues. Germline V lookup: CDR1 MNHNY, CDR2 SVGAGI (reference sequence). Trimming left V 0 bases short and J 0 bases short, with 6 bases between. CDR3 nucleotide sequence: TGTGCCAGCAGTTACTCTTGGAGCTCCTACGAGCAGTACTTC. Translation: CASSYSWSSYEQYF.

This clone counts as medium-sized. The chain recombines TRBV5-1 with TRBJ1-1; the D gene is possibly TRBD1 (5 bases). The CDR3 is 15 residues long. CDR1 is SGHRS, CDR2 YFSETQ, per germline. V dropped 0 bases and J dropped 6 bases, with 15 bases sitting between them. The CDR3 is CASSLEIREIPEAFF. CDR3 coding DNA: TGCGCCAGCAGCTTGGAAATCAGGGAAATTCCTGAAGCTTTCTTT.

V is TRBV28 and J is TRBJ1-1; D uncertain. The CDR3 has 14 residues. The ends were cut back, 4 bases at V and 2 bases at J, with 11 bases in the middle. Germline V gene sequence: CDR1 MDHEN, CDR2 SYDVKM. DNA of the CDR3: TGTGCCAGCAGTTCACCAGGCCAAAACACTGAAGCTTTCTTT. This codes for CASSSPGQNTEAFF.

The chain is built from TRBV9 and TRBJ2-3, with D tentatively TRBD1 or TRBD2 (6 bases each). The V and J ends lost 0 bases and 0 bases respectively, with 11 bases between them. The CDR3 runs 16 residues. The germline gives CDR1 SGDLS, CDR2 YYNGEE. The CDR3 sequence is CASSVEGGTSTDTQYF. CDR3 sequence (DNA): TGTGCCAGCAGCGTAGAGGGGGGCACTAGCACAGATACGCAGTATTTT.

The CDR3, as DNA: TGTGCCAGCAGCCGCACTAGCGGGAGTAGCTACGAGCAGTACTTC. Translation: CASSRTSGSSYEQYF. V usage is TRBV5-5 and J usage is TRBJ2-7; 11 bases align to TRBD2. CDR3 length: 15 residues. From germline, CDR1 is SGHKS and CDR2 YYEKEE (reference sequence). Trimming at V came to 4 bases and at J to 3 bases, leaving 6 bases not matched to a gene.

This chain joins TRBV18 and TRBJ1-6; no definite D call. V was shortened by 3 bases and J by 3 bases, with 9 bases between the two germline ends. Germline-derived CDR1 and CDR2 are KGHSH and LQKENI. The CDR3 has 15 amino acids. In nucleotides, the CDR3 is TGTGCCAGCTCACCGCACCCTCACTATAATTCACCCCTCCACTTT. The encoded protein is CASSPHPHYNSPLHF.

The J gene is TRBJ2-1, the V gene TRBV30, with 7 bases fitting TRBD2. The CDR3 length is 10 residues. Germline V gene lookup returns CDR1 GTSNPN and CDR2 SVGIG (reference sequence). The CDR3 region has the DNA TGTTGGAGGGGAGGGAATGAGCAGTTCTTC. It translates to CWRGGNEQFF.

Points on this clone: A much larger clonotype is one base distant, so this may be a read error. The identical CDR3 is also encoded by other nucleotide sequences in the sample. The V and J genes are TRBV4-1 and TRBJ1-2; D possibly corresponds to TRBD1 (6 bases). The CDR3 loop spans 14 amino acids. Trimming cost V 1 base and J 4 bases, with 10 bases left between them. Germline lookup yields CDR1 MGHRA and CDR2 YSYEKL. The CDR3 bases are TGCGCCAGCAGCCAAGGTCAGGGGCGCTATGGCTACACCTTC. This translates into CASSQGQGRYGYTF.

The genes are TRBV11-2 and TRBJ1-2; 10 bases fit TRBD1. The V gene's germline CDR1 is SGHAT and CDR2 FQNNGV. CDR3 size: 17 residues. Trimming took 6 bases from V and 0 from J; bases not matched to a gene: 10. This CDR3 reads CASSRPGQGGPNYGYTF. For the CDR3, the DNA is TGTGCCAGCAGTCGACCCGGACAGGGGGGACCTAACTATGGCTACACCTTC.

This clone has just a few counts. V gene TRBV5-1 combines with J gene TRBJ2-3; the match to TRBD2 covers 9 bases. Germline V CDR1 and CDR2: SGHRS, YFSETQ. The CDR3 is 14 residues long. Losses at the gene ends were 1 base for V and 3 bases for J; bases not matched to a gene: 0. CDR3 residues: CASSLTSGTDTQYF. The CDR3 nucleotides are TGCGCCAGCAGCTTGACTAGCGGGACAGATACGCAGTATTTT.

The J gene is TRBJ2-7, the V gene TRBV6-5; D ambiguous. Trimming removed 8 bases from V and 5 bases from J, with 10 bases in between. Germline loops: CDR1 MNHEY, CDR2 SVGAGI. The CDR3 has 11 amino acids. The CDR3 nucleotides are TGTGCCAGCGAAAGGGTCCACGAGCAGTACTTC. It codes for CASERVHEQYF.

V is TRBV9 and J is TRBJ1-1; 8 positions match TRBD1. Germline V CDR1 and CDR2: SGDLS, YYNGEE. After removal of 2 bases from V and 4 bases from J, the junction contained 4 bases not matched to a gene. The CDR3 contains 14 residues. The CDR3 bases are TGTGCCAGCAGCGTGGGGACAGGCGCCACTGAAGCTTTCTTT. It specifies CASSVGTGATEAFF. Filled out from reference TRBV9 and TRBJ1-1, the complete variable domain reads DSGVTQTPKHLITATGQRVTLRCSPRSGDLSVYWYQQSLDQGLQFLIQYYNGEERAKGNILERFSAQQFPDLHSELNLSSLELGDSALYFCASSVGTGATEAFFGQGTRLTVV.

This clone has a single count. This sequence is one base from a far larger clone and is likely a read error. Other DNA sequences in the sample encode the same CDR3. The chain uses TRBV7-7 and TRBJ2-1; no reliable D call. V was pared by 0 bases and J by 10 bases, with 22 bases between. Per germline, CDR1 SSHAT and CDR2 FNYEAQ (reference sequence). The CDR3 has 17 amino acids. As DNA, the CDR3 is TGTGCCAGCAGCTTAGCGCGTGAGGATGGAGTCCTCAACGAGCAGTTCTTC. Amino acid sequence: CASSLAREDGVLNEQFF. The full variable domain, rest sourced from reference TRBV7-7 and TRBJ2-1, is GAGVSQSPRYKVTKRGQDVTLRCDPISSHATLYWYQQALGQGPEFLTYFNYEAQPDKSGLPSDRFSAERPEGSISTLTIQRTEQRDSAMYRCASSLAREDGVLNEQFFGPGTRLTVL.

The rearrangement links TRBV4-1 to TRBJ1-1, with D unresolved. The V end lost 2 bases, the J end lost 2 bases, and 12 bases lay between the germline ends. This CDR3 has 15 amino acids. CDR1 and CDR2 (germline): MGHRA, YSYEKL. CDR3 coding DNA: TGCGCCAGCAGCCAACGGTCCCAGAGAAACACTGAAGCTTTCTTT. Protein product: CASSQRSQRNTEAFF.

This clone was seen only a few times. This chain uses TRBV7-2 with TRBJ1-4; TRBD1 might be the D (5 bases). The V gene lost 1 base and the J gene lost 6 bases, with 12 bases spanning the gap. This CDR3 contains 15 residues. Germline loops: CDR1 SGHTA, CDR2 FQGNSA. The CDR3 DNA reads as TGTGCCAGCAGCTTAGGACCTGGAGGGGATGAAAAACTGTTTTTT. It is translated as CASSLGPGGDEKLFF.

This chain joins TRBV5-1 and TRBJ1-6, with 9 bases identical to TRBD1. The J segment lost 8 bases and the V segment lost 5 bases, leaving 5 bases of the junction unmatched. This CDR3 is built from 14 residues. Germline V lookup: CDR1 SGHRS, CDR2 YFSETQ. This CDR3 reads CASSQGTGYSPLHF. Here the CDR3 DNA reads TGCGCCAGCAGTCAGGGGACAGGGTATTCACCCCTCCACTTT.